This is a list of T cell receptor beta chains from one sample in a study of T cells in Graves' hyperthyroidism and ophthalmopathy. TCRdb analysed the multiplex PCR reads with MiXCR anew, one entry per CDR3 protein. The sample contains a few hundred thousand distinct CDR3 sequences, about 25% of which appear only once. Sequenced sample: blood. Source of these receptors: a man aged 45-65 years with Graves' hyperthyroidism. Each CDR3 is given with its conserved first and last residue. D genes are given only for firm matches. Not all rows give a size; the values are once, few, many and, for expanded clones, a class.

TRBJ2-1,many,.,TRBV6-5,CASSYSIEEQFF,TGTGCCAGCAGTTACTCGATTGAAGAGCAGTTCTTC
TRBJ1-2,.,.,TRBV28,CASCRSLYGYTF,TGTGCCAGCTGTCGGAGCCTCTATGGCTACACCTTC
TRBJ2-5,.,TRBD1,TRBV24-1,CATGTGGQETLYF,TGTGCCACCGGGACAGGGGGGCAAGAGACCCTGTACTTC
TRBJ2-7,.,TRBD1,TRBV6-1,CASSPRGREQYF,TGTGCCAGCAGTCCCAGGGGGCGCGAGCAGTACTTC
TRBJ2-6,few,.,TRBV19,CASSTAGPTAPGANVLTF,TGTGCCAGTAGTACAGCCGGGCCCACAGCTCCAGGGGCCAACGTCCTGACTTTC
TRBJ1-2,many,.,TRBV7-8,CASSLLGSYGYTF,TGTGCCAGCAGCTTATTAGGCAGTTATGGCTACACCTTC
TRBJ1-1,few,.,TRBV29-1,CSVGQSGAFF,TGCAGCGTCGGACAGTCTGGGGCTTTCTTT
TRBJ1-4,few,TRBD1,TRBV6-1,CASSAEGTGGMATNEKLFF,TGTGCCAGCTCCGCCGAGGGGACAGGGGGAATGGCAACTAATGAAAAACTGTTTTTT
TRBJ2-7,.,TRBD2,TRBV27,CASSTHRVAGVYEQYF,TGTGCCAGCAGTACGCATCGAGTAGCGGGAGTCTACGAGCAGTACTTC
TRBJ1-1,few,.,TRBV24-1,CATSVEGGTEAFF,TGTGCCACCAGTGTGGAGGGTGGCACTGAAGCTTTCTTT
TRBJ2-7,.,.,TRBV20-1,CSAPLPGYEQYF,TGCAGTGCTCCCCTACCGGGCTACGAGCAGTACTTC
TRBJ2-3,many,.,TRBV11-2,CASSFSLTDTQYF,TGTGCCAGCAGCTTTTCCCTCACAGATACGCAGTATTTT
TRBJ2-2,.,TRBD1,TRBV12-5,CASAPTGANTGELFF,TGTGCTAGTGCCCCGACAGGGGCGAACACCGGGGAGCTGTTTTTT
TRBJ1-1,many,TRBD1,TRBV6-1,CASSEWDRAGTEAFF,TGTGCCAGCAGTGAATGGGACAGGGCGGGTACTGAAGCTTTCTTT
TRBJ2-5,many,.,TRBV7-2,CASSRGRETQYF,TGTGCCAGCAGTCGGGGGAGGGAGACCCAGTACTTC
TRBJ2-1,few,TRBD2,TRBV7-2,CAGGVAGNSYNEQFF,TGTGCCGGGGGGGTAGCGGGAAACTCCTACAATGAGCAGTTCTTC
TRBJ2-1,.,TRBD2,TRBV4-2,CASSPTAGDEQFF,TGTGCCAGCAGCCCAACAGCGGGAGATGAGCAGTTCTTC
TRBJ2-2,.,TRBD1,TRBV5-6,CASSFPGQGHTGELFF,TGTGCCAGCAGCTTTCCGGGACAGGGTCACACCGGGGAGCTGTTTTTT
TRBJ2-3,.,.,TRBV19,CASSIYGRQTQYF,TGTGCCAGTAGTATTTACGGGCGCCAAACGCAGTATTTT
TRBJ2-5,many,.,TRBV2,CASSSPAGNPLETQYF,TGTGCCAGCAGTTCTCCCGCCGGCAATCCCCTCGAGACCCAGTACTTC
TRBJ1-2,few,.,TRBV30,CAWSRDTSRQGYTF,TGTGCCTGGAGCCGGGACACCTCCCGGCAAGGCTACACCTTC
TRBJ2-7,few,TRBD2,TRBV29-1,CSVGGTSGSYEQYF,TGCAGCGTTGGGGGGACTAGCGGCTCCTACGAGCAGTACTTC
TRBJ2-5,.,.,TRBV5-6,CASSLALGQPGQETQYF,TGTGCCAGCAGCTTGGCCTTGGGGCAACCAGGTCAAGAGACCCAGTACTTC
TRBJ1-2,few,TRBD1,TRBV12-3/TRBV12-4,CASSEGTVYGYTF,TGTGCCAGCAGTGAGGGGACAGTCTATGGCTACACCTTC
TRBJ2-2,.,.,TRBV27,CASSLVGSGVAGELFF,TGTGCCAGCAGTTTAGTTGGTAGCGGAGTTGCCGGGGAGCTGTTTTTT
TRBJ1-4,.,.,TRBV19,CASSITAVPNEKLFF,TGTGCCAGTAGTATAACGGCAGTCCCTAATGAAAAACTGTTTTTT
TRBJ2-3,.,TRBD2,TRBV20-1,CSARTGTSRRDTQYF,TGCAGTGCTAGAACTGGGACTAGTAGGAGAGATACGCAGTATTTT
TRBJ2-7,.,.,TRBV29-1,CSVDLPGVPYEQYF,TGCAGCGTTGATCTTCCAGGGGTACCCTACGAGCAGTACTTC
TRBJ2-4,.,.,TRBV20-1,CSARVTNIQYF,TGCAGTGCTAGAGTCACAAACATTCAGTACTTC
TRBJ1-1,.,.,TRBV18,CASSPATGTEAFF,TGTGCCAGCTCACCAGCGACAGGCACTGAAGCTTTCTTT
TRBJ1-1,few,.,TRBV6-5,CASSYSAANTEAFF,TGTGCCAGCAGTTACTCAGCAGCGAACACTGAAGCTTTCTTT
TRBJ2-7,many,.,TRBV20-1,CSALAGSYEQYF,TGCAGTGCTCTAGCAGGGTCCTACGAGCAGTACTTC
TRBJ1-1,.,.,TRBV11-2,CASSLEGLRTEAFF,TGTGCCAGCAGCTTAGAGGGCCTCAGGACTGAAGCTTTCTTT
TRBJ1-2,.,.,TRBV5-1,CASNQGVTNYGYTF,TGCGCCAGCAACCAAGGGGTCACTAACTATGGCTACACCTTC
TRBJ2-7,many,TRBD2,TRBV7-9,CASSLFTSGSYEQYF,TGTGCCAGCAGCTTATTTACTAGCGGGAGCTACGAGCAGTACTTC
TRBJ1-2,.,TRBD1,TRBV28,CATESRGLYGYTF,TGTGCCACCGAGTCCAGGGGGCTATATGGCTACACCTTC
TRBJ1-1,.,TRBD1,TRBV10-3,CAISSYRGNTEAFF,TGTGCCATCAGTAGCTACAGGGGGAACACTGAAGCTTTCTTT